These T cell receptor beta chains were read from a single sample in a study of blood T cell repertoires in COVID-19. Assay: immunoSEQ multiplex PCR; the TCRdb copy retains only in-frame clones and omits some. The sample includes about 51,000 clones, 65% to 90% of them seen just once. Sequencing was carried out using peripheral blood. The receptors shown here come from a man in his 60s with acute or convalescent COVID-19. CDR3s include the opening cysteine and the closing phenylalanine or tryptophan. The D gene is left open where the match is weak. Size is omitted from some rows. Given values are once, few, many or a class for expanded clones.

D | J | V | size | DNA | CDR3
. | TRBJ2-3 | TRBV19 | . | TGTGCCAGTAGTACTGGCGGGACAGCTTCGGGGGGCACAGATACGCAGTATTTT | CASSTGGTASGGTDTQYF
. | TRBJ1-5 | TRBV19 | . | TGTGCCAGTAGTATAGTATCGGGAGCGGGCAATCAGCCCCAGCATTTT | CASSIVSGAGNQPQHF
. | TRBJ1-2 | TRBV4-3 | . | TGCGCCAGCAGCCAAGAGAACAGGCCCTGGGGTGGCTACACCTTC | CASSQENRPWGGYTF
. | TRBJ2-7 | TRBV28 | . | TGTGCCAGCAGTTCCCTCGGAGGGAGCTACGAGCAGTACTTC | CASSSLGGSYEQYF
. | TRBJ2-7 | TRBV5-4 | . | TGTGCCAGCAGCAGGCCTCGGGTCGAGCAGTACTTC | CASSRPRVEQYF
. | TRBJ1-2 | TRBV21-1 | once | TGTGCCAGCAGCAAAGTGGGCGTGTACAGGGCAGTCACTGGCTACACCTTC | CASSKVGVYRAVTGYTF
. | TRBJ2-4 | TRBV7-2 | . | TGTGCCAGCAGCCCGACAAGGGGTTTCAAAAACATTCAGTACTTC | CASSPTRGFKNIQYF
. | TRBJ2-1 | TRBV12-3/TRBV12-4 | . | TGTGCCAGCAGGGTGACTAGAGATGAGCAGTTCTTC | CASRVTRDEQFF
. | TRBJ1-2 | TRBV29-1 | . | TGCAGCGTTGAGGCATCCACCCTCTATGGCTACACCTTC | CSVEASTLYGYTF
TRBD1 | TRBJ1-5 | TRBV7-2 | . | TGTGCCAGCAGCCAAGGACAGGTCAATCAGCCCCAGCATTTT | CASSQGQVNQPQHF
TRBD1 | TRBJ1-5 | TRBV2 | . | TGTGCCAGCAGTCGACAGGGGGTCCAACTGGGTCAGCCCCAGCATTTT | CASSRQGVQLGQPQHF
. | TRBJ2-2 | TRBV7-3 | . | TGTGCCAGCAGCTTACCGGGTTTTTGGGACACCGGGGAGCTGTTTTTT | CASSLPGFWDTGELFF
. | TRBJ1-3 | TRBV14 | . | TGTGCCAGCAGCCAGGGTCTGAGCAGGGGATCGAGAAACACCATATATTTT | CASSQGLSRGSRNTIYF
. | TRBJ2-3 | TRBV6-5 | . | TGTGCCAGCACCTCAGGGATGGGAGATACGCAGTATTTT | CASTSGMGDTQYF
TRBD1 | TRBJ1-2 | TRBV6-2/TRBV6-3 | . | TGTGCCAGCAGTCAACAGACAGGGACTGGCTACACCTTC | CASSQQTGTGYTF
TRBD2 | TRBJ2-1 | TRBV7-8 | few | TGTGCCAGCAGCTTAGCGCTCTCAGCGGGAGAAGAGCAGTTCTTC | CASSLALSAGEEQFF
. | TRBJ2-7 | TRBV6-6 | once | TGTGCCAGCACCCATTCTGGGCCCCTTCACGAGCAGTACTTC | CASTHSGPLHEQYF
TRBD2 | TRBJ2-1 | TRBV7-2 | . | TGTGCCAGCAGCTCCCACCCCCTAGCGGGGGTCCACAATGAGCAGTTCTTC | CASSSHPLAGVHNEQFF
. | TRBJ2-7 | TRBV19 | . | TGTGCCAGTAGCCAGGGCCCCGATCGCGGCGAGCAGTACTTC | CASSQGPDRGEQYF
. | TRBJ1-1 | TRBV28 | few | TGTGCCAGCAGTTTAATCCAGGGGAACACTGAAGCTTTCTTT | CASSLIQGNTEAFF
TRBD2 | TRBJ2-5 | TRBV19 | . | TGTGCCAGTAGTAGGGTAGCGGGACAAGAGACCCAGTACTTC | CASSRVAGQETQYF
TRBD2 | TRBJ2-3 | TRBV7-6 | . | TGTGCCAGCAGCTTAGGTACTAGCGGGAGGTTGGCAGATACGCAGTATTTT | CASSLGTSGRLADTQYF
TRBD1 | TRBJ2-7 | TRBV5-4 | . | TGTGCCAGCAGCCGGGACAGCTACGAGCAGTACTTC | CASSRDSYEQYF
TRBD1 | TRBJ1-1 | TRBV5-1 | . | TGCGCCAGCAGGACAGGGGGTTCGAACACTGAAGCTTTCTTT | CASRTGGSNTEAFF
. | TRBJ1-6 | TRBV29-1 | . | TGCAGCGTTGCACAGTCCGATAATTCACCCCTCCACTTT | CSVAQSDNSPLHF
. | TRBJ1-5 | TRBV15 | . | TGTGCCACCAGCAGATCGGGAGATTATGTCAGCAATCAGCCCCAGCATTTT | CATSRSGDYVSNQPQHF
TRBD1 | TRBJ1-1 | TRBV7-8 | . | TGTGCCAGCAGCTTAGCTCCAGGGGGCACTGAAGCTTTCTTT | CASSLAPGGTEAFF